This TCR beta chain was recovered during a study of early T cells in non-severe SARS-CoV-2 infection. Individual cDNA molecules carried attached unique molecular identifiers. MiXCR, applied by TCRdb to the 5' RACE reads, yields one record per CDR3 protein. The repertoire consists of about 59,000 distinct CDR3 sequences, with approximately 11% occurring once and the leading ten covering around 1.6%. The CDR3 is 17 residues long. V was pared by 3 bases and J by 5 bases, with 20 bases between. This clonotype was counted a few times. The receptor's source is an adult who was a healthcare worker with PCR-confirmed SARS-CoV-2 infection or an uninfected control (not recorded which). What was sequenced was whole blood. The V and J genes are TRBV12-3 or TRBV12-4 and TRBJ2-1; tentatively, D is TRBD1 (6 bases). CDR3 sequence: CASSLLSLTGEHNEQFF. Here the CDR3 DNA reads TGTGCCAGCAGTTTGTTGTCTCTGACAGGAGAACACAATGAGCAGTTCTTC.